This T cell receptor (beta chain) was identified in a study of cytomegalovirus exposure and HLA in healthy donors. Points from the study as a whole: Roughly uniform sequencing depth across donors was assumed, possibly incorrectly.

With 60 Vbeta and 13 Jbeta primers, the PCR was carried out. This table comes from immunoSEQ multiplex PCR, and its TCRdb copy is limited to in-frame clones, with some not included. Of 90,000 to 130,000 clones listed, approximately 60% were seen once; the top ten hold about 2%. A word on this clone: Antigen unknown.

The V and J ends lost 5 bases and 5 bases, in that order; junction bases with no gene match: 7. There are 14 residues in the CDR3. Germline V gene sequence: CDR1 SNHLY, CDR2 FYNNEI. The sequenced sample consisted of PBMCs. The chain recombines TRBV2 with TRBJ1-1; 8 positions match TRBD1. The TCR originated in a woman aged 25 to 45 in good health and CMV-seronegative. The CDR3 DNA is TGTGCCAGCAGTATGACAGGGGTACTAACTGAAGCTTTCTTT. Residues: CASSMTGVLTEAFF. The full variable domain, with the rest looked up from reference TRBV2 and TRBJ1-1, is EPEVTQTPSHQVTQMGQEVILRCVPISNHLYFYWYRQILGQKVEFLVSFYNNEISEKSEIFDDQFSVERPDGSNFTLKIRSTKLEDSAMYFCASSMTGVLTEAFFGQGTRLTVV.